The 29 T cell receptor beta chains in this list originate from one sample, sequenced in a study of beta chain features in type 1 diabetes. What was sequenced were expressed TCRB transcripts, since all of the isolated RNA had been reverse transcribed. TCRdb keeps only in-frame clones here, not all; method: immunoSEQ multiplex PCR. The table includes under 150,000 clones, 6% to 7.5% detected once. The sequenced material came from central memory CD4+ T cells from blood. The receptors were gathered from a young woman in good health.

This clone was counted ten times or more. This chain connects TRBV4-3 to TRBJ2-2, with TRBD2 matching 10 bases. The trim removed 0 bases at V and 5 bases at J, leaving 12 bases unmatched. CDR3 length: 19 residues. Germline V gene data show CDR1 as LGHNA and CDR2 as YSLEER. CDR3 DNA: TGCGCCAGCAGCCAAGAAATTTCTAGCGGGAGTGGGTTGACCGGGGAGCTGTTTTTT. This encodes CASSQEISSGSGLTGELFF.

This clone occurred a few times. The CDR3 sequence: CASSLGGTSGRAKNIQYF. CDR3 bases: TGTGCCAGCAGCTTAGGGGGGACTAGCGGGAGAGCCAAAAACATTCAGTACTTC. The chain employs TRBV7-2 and TRBJ2-4; the match to TRBD2 covers 14 bases. Germline V CDR1 and CDR2: SGHTA, FQGNSA. With 1 base clipped from V and 0 bases from J, the junction kept 2 bases outside the gene matches. This CDR3 is built from 18 residues.

This chain joins TRBV5-6 and TRBJ2-7; a possible D gene is TRBD2 (6 bases). The CDR3 is 13 amino acids. Between the trimmed V and J ends, which lost 0 bases and 4 bases, there was a span of 8 bases. Germline CDR1 SGHDT, CDR2 YYEEEE. In DNA form, the CDR3 reads TGTGCCAGCAGCTTGGCAGGGAGGTACGAGCAGTACTTC. Protein sequence: CASSLAGRYEQYF.

This clone was detected a few times. The chain couples TRBV29-1 to TRBJ2-5; no clear D. V was pared by 4 bases and J by 7 bases, with 13 bases between. There are 12 residues in the CDR3. Germline CDR1 reads SQVTM; CDR2 reads ANQGSEA. The CDR3 reads CSVAPPSGTQYF. CDR3 nucleotides: TGCAGCGTTGCCCCCCCCTCCGGGACCCAGTACTTC.

This clone was observed a handful of times. The genes are TRBV28 and TRBJ1-1; D is ambiguous. The germline CDR1 and CDR2 sequences are MDHEN and SYDVKM. The germline V and J ends were trimmed by 2 bases and 6 bases, with 7 bases remaining between them. CDR3 size: 12 residues. The CDR3 DNA reads TGTGCCAGCAGTTTAATGGAGGCTGAAGCTTTCTTT. Translating it yields CASSLMEAEAFF.

This chain joins TRBV5-4 and TRBJ2-3, with 9 bases aligning to TRBD1. V was pared by 1 base and J by 4 bases, with 10 bases of the junction left unmatched. Germline CDR1 is SGHNT and CDR2 is YYREEE (reference sequence). CDR3 length equals 17 residues. The CDR3 nucleotides are TGTGCCAGCAGCTTGTTCCTAACAGGGGGCATATCAGATACGCAGTATTTT. Amino acid sequence: CASSLFLTGGISDTQYF.

This clone was found many times. This rearrangement joins TRBV19 to TRBJ2-7, with TRBD1 matching over 9 bases. Germline CDR1 LNHDA, CDR2 SQIVND (reference sequence). This CDR3 is 15 amino acids long. The junction had 10 bases not matched to a gene; V was cut back by 4 bases and J by 6 bases. The CDR3 DNA reads TGTGCCAGTAGTACCTGGACAGGGGCCTCAGGCGAGCAGTACTTC. Amino acid sequence: CASSTWTGASGEQYF.

The chain has TRBV30 and TRBJ1-1; 9 bases agree with TRBD1. Germline assignment: CDR1 GTSNPN and CDR2 SVGIG (reference sequence). CDR3 size: 13 residues. Trimming took 8 bases from V and 5 from J; bases not matched to a gene: 9. Written as DNA, the CDR3 is TGTGCCCGGGCGAGGACAGGGGTGACTGAAGCTTTCTTT. Its protein product is CARARTGVTEAFF.

This chain joins TRBV19 and TRBJ2-6; D may be TRBD1 (6 bases). V lost 7 bases to trimming and J lost 2 bases, with 12 bases between them. The CDR3 has 15 residues. CDR1 is LNHDA and CDR2 is SQIVND in the germline V gene (reference sequence). The CDR3 sequence: CASTYGDTGANVLTF. DNA of the CDR3: TGTGCCAGTACCTATGGGGACACTGGGGCCAACGTCCTGACTTTC. The whole variable domain, remainder taken from reference TRBV19 and TRBJ2-6, is DGGITQSPKYLFRKEGQNVTLSCEQNLNHDAMYWYRQDPGQGLRLIYYSQIVNDFQKGDIAEGYSVSREKKESFPLTVTSAQKNPTAFYLCASTYGDTGANVLTFGAGSRLTVL.

This clone appeared a few times. The V and J genes are TRBV14 and TRBJ2-7; unclear D gene. Trimming took 2 bases from V and 3 from J, leaving 11 bases between them. Germline assignment: CDR1 SGHDN and CDR2 FVKESK. This CDR3 comprises 14 residues. The CDR3 sequence is CASSQLDRFYEQYF. In DNA form, the CDR3 reads TGTGCCAGCAGCCAACTAGACCGATTCTACGAGCAGTACTTC.

This clone was observed a handful of times. The chain recombines TRBV7-2 with TRBJ2-7, with TRBD2 as a possible D gene (5 bases). The V gene's germline CDR1 is SGHTA and CDR2 FQGNSA. This CDR3 is 16 amino acids long. V lost 1 base and J lost 0, with 13 bases in between. DNA of the CDR3: TGTGCCAGCAGCTTAGTCGGGGTTACCCACTCCTACGAGCAGTACTTC. Amino acid sequence: CASSLVGVTHSYEQYF.

The chain joins TRBV28 to TRBJ2-3; a weak D match, TRBD2 (6 bases). The CDR3 sequence is 15 residues long. The V end lost 5 bases, the J end lost 5 bases, and 17 bases lay between the germline ends. Germline CDR1 is MDHEN and CDR2 is SYDVKM. The CDR3 sequence is CASSLAGGAGDTQYF. CDR3 DNA: TGTGCCAGCAGTCTTGCTGGCGGGGCCGGAGATACGCAGTATTTT.

The chain links TRBV7-8 to TRBJ1-4, with 9 positions matching TRBD1. The junction had 5 bases not matched to a gene; V was cut back by 5 bases and J by 7 bases. Germline CDR1 and CDR2: SGHVS and FQNEAQ. The CDR3 has 14 residues. The DNA of the CDR3 is TGTGCCAGCAGCATACAGGGGGCGCTTGAAAAACTGTTTTTT. Amino acids: CASSIQGALEKLFF.

The chain uses TRBV18 and TRBJ2-1, with 14 bases identical to TRBD2. In germline, CDR1 is KGHSH, CDR2 LQKENI. The CDR3 extends over 16 amino acids. J gave up 8 bases and V 3 bases, and 6 bases lay outside the gene matches. The CDR3 region has the DNA TGTGCCAGCTCACCGGGACTAGCGGGAGCTGGGGATGAGCAGTTCTTC. Encoded protein: CASSPGLAGAGDEQFF.

This clone was found a few times. The V call is TRBV5-1, the J call TRBJ2-1; 8 bases are shared with TRBD2. The germline CDR1 and CDR2 sequences are SGHRS and YFSETQ. The CDR3 is 17 amino acids. The junction had 7 bases not matched to a gene; V was cut back by 0 bases and J by 2 bases. CDR3 coding DNA: TGCGCCAGCAGCTTGGGTACTAGCGGACTAACCTACAATGAGCAGTTCTTC. Amino acid sequence: CASSLGTSGLTYNEQFF.

A few counts support this clone. The chain links TRBV7-9 to TRBJ1-2, with 7 nucleotides matching TRBD1. The CDR3 is 13 amino acids. V lost 5 bases, J lost 6 bases, and 6 bases stayed unmatched. Germline V lookup: CDR1 SEHNR, CDR2 FQNEAQ (reference sequence). Here the CDR3 reads CASSVTGTDGYTF. In DNA form, the CDR3 reads TGTGCCAGCAGCGTAACCGGGACAGATGGCTACACCTTC.

The chain recombines TRBV29-1 with TRBJ2-1, with 12 bases identical to TRBD2. The J segment lost 10 bases and the V segment lost 4 bases, leaving 5 bases of the junction unmatched. CDR3 length equals 13 residues. From germline, CDR1 is SQVTM and CDR2 ANQGSEA. This CDR3 is CSVGTSGDREQFF. The DNA for the CDR3 is TGCAGCGTTGGGACTAGCGGGGACCGGGAGCAGTTCTTC.

The chain combines TRBV7-2 with TRBJ2-7; unclear D gene. CDR1 is SGHTA and CDR2 is FQGNSA in the germline V gene. This CDR3 has 14 residues. V was clipped by 1 base and J by 4 bases, with 11 bases between them. CDR3 nucleotides: TGTGCCAGCAGCTTAGGAAACGAACGGTACGAGCAGTACTTC. Its protein product is CASSLGNERYEQYF.

In nucleotides, the CDR3 is TGTGCCAGCAGCCAAACTAGCGGGGGTGTCACAGATACGCAGTATTTT. Translated: CASSQTSGGVTDTQYF. This chain joins TRBV7-3 and TRBJ2-3; TRBD2 agrees at 11 bases. The germline gives CDR1 SGHTA, CDR2 FQGTGA. V lost 5 bases to trimming and J lost 2 bases; unmatched junction nucleotides: 6. This CDR3 is 16 amino acids long.

The gene calls are TRBV29-1 and TRBJ2-6; no clear D. The germline V and J ends were trimmed by 2 bases and 2 bases, with 7 bases remaining between them. The CDR3 spans 14 residues. The V gene's germline CDR1 is SQVTM and CDR2 ANQGSEA. The CDR3 nucleotides are TGCAGCGTTGAACCGGTCACTGGGGCCAACGTCCTGACTTTC. This encodes CSVEPVTGANVLTF.

The chain is built from TRBV18 and TRBJ2-6; TRBD1 matches 9 bases. J lost 0 bases, V lost 6 bases, and 6 bases had no gene match. Per germline, CDR1 KGHSH and CDR2 LQKENI. This CDR3 has 17 residues. CDR3 DNA: TGTGCCAGCTCGCCAACGACAGGGGGCTCTGGGGCCAACGTCCTGACTTTC. Amino acid sequence: CASSPTTGGSGANVLTF.

Only a few counts were recorded for this clone. The chain uses TRBV6-6 and TRBJ2-5; 7 nucleotides line up with TRBD1. V lost 6 bases, J lost 2 bases, and 6 bases stayed unmatched. Per germline, CDR1 MNHNY and CDR2 SVGAGI (reference sequence). There are 14 residues in the CDR3. Written as DNA, the CDR3 is TGTGCCAGCAGCATACCGGGACAGCAAGAGACCCAGTACTTC. Translated, it gives CASSIPGQQETQYF.

This clone showed up just a few times. This chain joins TRBV7-3 and TRBJ2-1, with D possibly being TRBD2 (6 bases). Trimming stripped 5 bases from V and 6 bases from J, with 20 bases between. This CDR3 is 16 amino acids long. The germline CDR1 and CDR2 sequences are SGHTA and FQGTGA. The CDR3 spells CASSPTTGTWINEQFF. The CDR3, as DNA: TGTGCCAGCAGCCCGACGACCGGGACTTGGATCAATGAGCAGTTCTTC.

This clone was observed a handful of times. J is TRBJ1-2 and V is TRBV28; 8 bases fit TRBD1. The CDR3 length is 15 residues. Trimming at V came to 3 bases and at J to 3 bases, leaving 6 bases not matched to a gene. Per germline, CDR1 MDHEN and CDR2 SYDVKM. This CDR3 is CASSLPGGVDYGYTF. The CDR3, as DNA: TGTGCCAGCAGTTTGCCAGGGGGCGTGGACTATGGCTACACCTTC.

In its sample, this clone was seen a few times. The chain carries TRBV7-6 and TRBJ2-5, with 8 bases identical to TRBD2. CDR3 length: 16 amino acids. Losses at the gene ends were 2 bases for V and 2 bases for J; bases not matched to a gene: 7. Germline V gene data show CDR1 as SGHVS and CDR2 as FNYEAQ. The CDR3 protein is CASSLRAGDRQETQYF. Here the CDR3 DNA reads TGTGCCAGCAGCTTAAGAGCGGGAGACCGTCAAGAGACCCAGTACTTC.

This clone was observed a handful of times. This chain's CDR3 is CASTLGQHNQPQHF. CDR3 nucleotide sequence: TGTGCCAGCACCTTAGGACAGCACAATCAGCCCCAGCATTTT. The V gene is TRBV28, the J gene TRBJ1-5; D is possibly TRBD1 (6 bases). Trimming cost V 7 bases and J 3 bases, with 13 bases left between them. Per the germline V gene, CDR1 is MDHEN and CDR2 is SYDVKM. The CDR3 contains 14 residues.

The table lists this clone with many counts. This CDR3 reads CAWRRTLTGNTIYF. The CDR3, as DNA: TGTGCCTGGAGGCGGACTCTGACTGGAAACACCATATATTTT. The chain links TRBV30 to TRBJ1-3, with D unresolved. V lost 3 bases and J 2 bases, leaving 11 bases between the germline ends. The CDR3 loop spans 14 amino acids. The germline gives CDR1 GTSNPN, CDR2 SVGIG (reference sequence).

This clone was counted a few times. V usage is TRBV28 and J usage is TRBJ2-5; D may be TRBD2 (5 bases). The CDR3 extends over 15 amino acids. Germline values: CDR1 MDHEN, CDR2 SYDVKM. V shed 1 base and J shed 2 bases, with 11 bases lying between them. CDR3 sequence: CASSLYTREQETQYF. CDR3 nucleotide sequence: TGTGCCAGCAGTTTATATACTAGGGAACAAGAGACCCAGTACTTC.

This clone has ten or more counts. This rearrangement joins TRBV4-1 to TRBJ2-3; 9 bases fit TRBD2. Germline CDR1 is MGHRA and CDR2 is YSYEKL. The CDR3 extends over 15 amino acids. Trimming took 1 base from V and 5 from J; bases not matched to a gene: 4. The CDR3: CASSQGTSVRDTQYF. In nucleotides, the CDR3 is TGCGCCAGCAGCCAAGGGACTAGCGTTCGAGATACGCAGTATTTT.